This entry concerns a single T cell receptor (beta chain). Its antigen is not identified. The germline V and J ends were trimmed by 3 bases and 9 bases, with 21 bases remaining between them. The CDR3 loop spans 15 amino acids. CDR1 DFQATT and CDR2 SNEGSKA come from the germline V gene (reference sequence). This record comes from a study of neurological immune-mediated disorders. General study results and limits: The multiple sclerosis repertoire cluster had no clinical or MRI correlate. Across subjects, expanded clones had no CDR3 amino acid sequences in common, pointing to private repertoires in all groups. According to phylogenetic grouping, one related-CDR3 cluster, a possible signature, contained the repertoires of 18 of 34 multiple sclerosis patients.

Synthesis of cDNA was carried out by template-switch 5'RACE. The reaction used 10-nucleotide random UMIs. TCRdb processed the 5' RACE reads anew with MiXCR; each CDR3 protein has one entry. Of 30,000 to 40,000 distinct CDR3 sequences detected, 3.5% to 4% appear once; the ten largest clones hold around 2%. Specimen: PBMCs. The receptor's source is a man aged 25-45 years with multiple sclerosis. This chain links TRBV20-1 with TRBJ2-1, with D perhaps given as TRBD1 or TRBD2 (5 bases each). This chain's CDR3 is CSASPPGAARPEQFF. CDR3 coding DNA: TGCAGTGCTAGTCCCCCCGGGGCCGCTCGTCCTGAGCAGTTCTTC.